Each of the 3 T cell receptor beta chains below was sequenced from the same sample in a study of monozygotic twins with inflammatory bowel disease. TCRdb re-called the 5' RACE reads and shows each CDR3 protein once, DNA omitted. Recorded for this sample: about 210,000 distinct CDR3 sequences. The sequencing input was blood. The receptor source for this set is a human donor with ulcerative colitis or Crohn's disease, or a healthy co-twin of an affected twin (not recorded which).

The chain uses TRBV19 and TRBJ2-5; TCRdb's D gene call, TRBD1, goes unchecked for lack of DNA. Germline V CDR1 and CDR2: LNHDA, SQIVND (reference sequence). CDR3 length: 13 amino acids. The CDR3 here is CASSIIQGETQYF.

V gene TRBV5-1 combines with J gene TRBJ2-1; the TRBD2 assignment by TCRdb is unverifiable without DNA. The germline V gene encodes CDR1 SGHRS and CDR2 YFSETQ. The CDR3 loop spans 16 amino acids. The CDR3 sequence is CASSLRESGSRDEQFF.

V is TRBV12-3 or TRBV12-4 and J is TRBJ2-5. The CDR3 spans 12 residues. The CDR3 sequence: CASSPDGETQYF.